This TCR beta chain was sequenced during a study of blood T cell repertoires in COVID-19. Using immunoSEQ multiplex PCR, the repertoire was profiled, and TCRdb retains in-frame clones only, with some absent. This sample has about 130,000 clones; 75% to 90% occur once, and the top ten carry 2% to 2.5%. Per germline, CDR1 MNHEY and CDR2 SVGAGI. This CDR3 comprises 13 residues. V gave up 5 bases and J gave up 12 bases, with 18 bases separating them. The V call is TRBV6-5, the J call TRBJ2-3; D might be TRBD2 (7 bases). Sequencing was done on a sample of peripheral blood. This TCR derives from a man aged 45-65 years with active COVID-19. CDR3 sequence reads: CASSNEGGTKQYF. The CDR3 DNA reads as TGTGCCAGCAGTAACGAGGGGGGGACTAAACAGTATTTT.